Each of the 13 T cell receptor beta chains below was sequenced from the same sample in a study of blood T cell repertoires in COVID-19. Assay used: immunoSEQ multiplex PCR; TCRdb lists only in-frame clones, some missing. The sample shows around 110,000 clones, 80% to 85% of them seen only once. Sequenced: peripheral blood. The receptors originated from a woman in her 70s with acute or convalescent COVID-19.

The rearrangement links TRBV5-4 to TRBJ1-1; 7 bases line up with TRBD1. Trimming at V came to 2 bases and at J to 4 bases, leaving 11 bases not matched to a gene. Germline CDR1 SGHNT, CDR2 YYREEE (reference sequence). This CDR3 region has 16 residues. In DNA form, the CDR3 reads TGTGCCAGCAGCTTAGGAGGGGGCGCTTCCAGCACTGAAGCTTTCTTT. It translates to CASSLGGGASSTEAFF.

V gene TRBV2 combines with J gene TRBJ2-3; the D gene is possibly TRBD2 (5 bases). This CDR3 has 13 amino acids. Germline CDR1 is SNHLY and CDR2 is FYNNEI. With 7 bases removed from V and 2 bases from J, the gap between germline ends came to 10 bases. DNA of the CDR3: TGTGCCAGCACGAGCGGTTACACAGATACGCAGTATTTT. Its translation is CASTSGYTDTQYF.

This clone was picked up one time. The CDR3 DNA reads TGTGCCAGCAGTTTCGGACTAGGAGGAACCCAGTACTTC. This translates into CASSFGLGGTQYF. V and J are TRBV27 and TRBJ2-5, with 7 bases fitting TRBD2. Germline V lookup: CDR1 MNHEY, CDR2 SMNVEV (reference sequence). The CDR3 spans 13 residues. V was clipped by 3 bases and J by 8 bases; unmatched bases: 6.

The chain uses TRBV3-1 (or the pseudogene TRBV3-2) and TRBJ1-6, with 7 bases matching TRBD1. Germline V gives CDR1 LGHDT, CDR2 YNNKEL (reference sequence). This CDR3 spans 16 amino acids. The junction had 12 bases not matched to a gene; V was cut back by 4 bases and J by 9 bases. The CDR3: CASSPRTGGVGSPLHF. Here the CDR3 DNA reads TGTGCCAGCAGCCCCCGGACAGGTGGGGTGGGTTCACCCCTCCACTTT.

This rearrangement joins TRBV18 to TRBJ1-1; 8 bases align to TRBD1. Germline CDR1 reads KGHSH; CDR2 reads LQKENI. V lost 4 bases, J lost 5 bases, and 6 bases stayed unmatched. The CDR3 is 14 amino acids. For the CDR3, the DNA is TGTGCCAGCTCACGGAACAGGGGGGATACTGAAGCTTTCTTT. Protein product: CASSRNRGDTEAFF.

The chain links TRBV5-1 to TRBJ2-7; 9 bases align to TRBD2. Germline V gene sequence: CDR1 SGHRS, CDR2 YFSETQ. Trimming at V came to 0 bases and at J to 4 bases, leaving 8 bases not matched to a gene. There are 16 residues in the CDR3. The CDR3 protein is CASSLADWREGYEQYF. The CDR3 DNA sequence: TGCGCCAGCAGCTTGGCCGACTGGCGGGAGGGATACGAGCAGTACTTC.

In DNA form, the CDR3 reads TGCGCCAGCAGCTTGGGGACAGGGGAACGGCAGCCCCAGCATTTT. The encoded protein is CASSLGTGERQPQHF. The chain has TRBV5-1 and TRBJ1-5, with 9 bases matching TRBD1. The germline V gene has CDR1 SGHRS and CDR2 YFSETQ. This CDR3 comprises 15 residues. J lost 7 bases, V lost 0 bases, and 5 bases had no gene match. Looking up the rest from reference TRBV5-1 and TRBJ1-5 gives the full variable domain: KAGVTQTPRYLIKTRGQQVTLSCSPISGHRSVSWYQQTPGQGLQFLFEYFSETQRNKGNFPGRFSGRQFSNSRSEMNVSTLELGDSALYLCASSLGTGERQPQHFGDGTRLSIL.

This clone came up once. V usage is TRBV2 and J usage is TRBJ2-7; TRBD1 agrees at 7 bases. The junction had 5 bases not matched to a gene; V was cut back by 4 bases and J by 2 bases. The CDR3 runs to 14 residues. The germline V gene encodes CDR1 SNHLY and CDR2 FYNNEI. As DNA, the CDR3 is TGTGCCAGCAGTGCTTCAGGGGGTCCCTACGAGCAGTACTTC. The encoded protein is CASSASGGPYEQYF.

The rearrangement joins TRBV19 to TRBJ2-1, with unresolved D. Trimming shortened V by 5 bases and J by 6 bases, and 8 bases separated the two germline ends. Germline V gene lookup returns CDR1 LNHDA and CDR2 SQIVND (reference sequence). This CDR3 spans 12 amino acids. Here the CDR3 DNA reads TGTGCCAGTAGTTTGGCTTTCAATGAGCAGTTCTTC. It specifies CASSLAFNEQFF.

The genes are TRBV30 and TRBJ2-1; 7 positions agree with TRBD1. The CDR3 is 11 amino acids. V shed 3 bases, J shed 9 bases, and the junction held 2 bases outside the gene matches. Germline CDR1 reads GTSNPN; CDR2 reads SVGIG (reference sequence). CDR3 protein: CAWSTGVEQFF. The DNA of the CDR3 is TGTGCCTGGAGCACAGGGGTTGAGCAGTTCTTC. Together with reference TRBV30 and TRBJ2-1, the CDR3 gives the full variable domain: SQTIHQWPATLVQPVGSPLSLECTVEGTSNPNLYWYRQAAGRGLQLLFYSVGIGQISSEVPQNLSASRPQDRQFILSSKKLLLSDSGFYLCAWSTGVEQFFGPGTRLTVL.

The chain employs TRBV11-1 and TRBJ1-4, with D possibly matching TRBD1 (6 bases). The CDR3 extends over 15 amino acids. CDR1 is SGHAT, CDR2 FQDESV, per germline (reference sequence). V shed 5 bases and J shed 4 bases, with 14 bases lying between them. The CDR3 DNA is TGTGCCAGCAGCGAAACCGGACAGAGTAATGAAAAACTGTTTTTT. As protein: CASSETGQSNEKLFF.

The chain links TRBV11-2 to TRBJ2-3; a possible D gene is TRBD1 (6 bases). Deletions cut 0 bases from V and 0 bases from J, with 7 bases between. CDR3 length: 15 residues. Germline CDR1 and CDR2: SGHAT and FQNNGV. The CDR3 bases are TGTGCCAGCAGCTTAGACAGGGGTAGCACAGATACGCAGTATTTT. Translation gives CASSLDRGSTDTQYF.

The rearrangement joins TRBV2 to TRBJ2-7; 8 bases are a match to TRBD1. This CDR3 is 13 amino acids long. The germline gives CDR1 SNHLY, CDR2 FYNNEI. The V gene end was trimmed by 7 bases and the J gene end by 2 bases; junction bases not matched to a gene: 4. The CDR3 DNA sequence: TGTGCCAGCAAGAAGGGACAGGCCTACGAGCAGTACTTC. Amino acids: CASKKGQAYEQYF.